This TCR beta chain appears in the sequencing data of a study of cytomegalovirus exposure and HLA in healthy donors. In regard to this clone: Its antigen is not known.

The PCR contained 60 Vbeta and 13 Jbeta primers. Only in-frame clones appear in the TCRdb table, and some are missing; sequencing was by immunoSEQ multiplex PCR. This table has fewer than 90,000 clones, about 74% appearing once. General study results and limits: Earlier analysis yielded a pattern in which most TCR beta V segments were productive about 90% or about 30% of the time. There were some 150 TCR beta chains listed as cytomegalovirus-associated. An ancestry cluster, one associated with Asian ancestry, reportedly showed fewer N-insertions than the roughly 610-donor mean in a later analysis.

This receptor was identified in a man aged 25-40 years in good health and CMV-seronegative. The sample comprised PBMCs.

Written as DNA, the CDR3 is TGTGCCAGCAGGCCACGGACTGTGAGTGCCAAAAACATTCAGTACTTC. Encoded protein: CASRPRTVSAKNIQYF. The rearrangement joins TRBV2 to TRBJ2-4, with a weak D call TRBD2 (5 bases). CDR3 length: 16 amino acids. CDR1 and CDR2 (germline): SNHLY, FYNNEI. V lost 6 bases and J lost 1, with 16 bases in between.